This T cell receptor (beta chain) was found in a study of PD-1 blockade in classical Hodgkin lymphoma. Overall study context: The nivolumab dose that patients received was 3 mg/kg, given intravenously every 2 weeks.

After autologous stem cell transplantation all patients relapsed, and prior brentuximab vedotin exposure differed between cohorts. Starting with thawed PBMCs, CD4+ T cells were purified by magnetic negative selection. Patients' outcomes at their best amounted to complete response, partial response or progressive disease. Study-wide results and limits: It was among complete responders that baseline diversity resembled that of newly diagnosed patients. Sources of repertoire differences remain undefined, possibly disease activity or prior therapy.

CDR1 and CDR2 (germline): SGHNT, YYREEE (reference sequence). V was shortened by 3 bases and J by 1 base, with 1 base between the two germline ends. This CDR3 comprises 11 residues. Here immunoSEQ multiplex PCR was the method, and the copy in TCRdb shows in-frame clones only, minus some. Altogether 31,000 or so clones are present, roughly 87% being singletons, with the ten largest covering roughly 2.2%. Remarks on this clone: Its target is unknown.

The gene calls are TRBV5-4 and TRBJ2-5; D is unclear. This sequence was found in a human donor with classical Hodgkin lymphoma. The sequencing here drew on CD4+ T cells from blood, taken at baseline. The CDR3 spells CASSSQETQYF. The CDR3 DNA is TGTGCCAGCAGCTCCCAAGAGACCCAGTACTTC.